This TCR beta chain stems from a study of T cell responses to AZD1222 COVID-19 vaccine. Study results and caveats: Two AZD1222 administrations were followed by greater Spike-specific TCR breadth and depth. White British ancestry dominated among donors, who included more females, and clonal diversity was possibly underestimated.

Clones were read by immunoSEQ multiplex PCR, and TCRdb kept only the in-frame ones, dropping some. Of around 140,000 clones detected, around 90% appear once; the ten largest clones hold under 2%. CDR3 size: 13 residues. Trimming took off 3 bases at V and 4 bases at J, with 9 bases between the two ends. CDR1 LNHDA and CDR2 SQIVND come from the germline V gene (reference sequence). In the case of this clone: Antigen specificity is unknown.

Sample: peripheral blood, taken 28 days after the second AZD1222 dose. The receptor comes from an adult who received the AZD1222 COVID-19 vaccine. V is TRBV19 and J is TRBJ1-1; D is unclear. For the CDR3, the DNA is TGTGCCAGTAGTATTTCGTTGAGCACTGAAGCTTTCTTT. This encodes CASSISLSTEAFF.